The 32 T cell receptor beta chains given below trace back to one sample, sequenced in a study of tumor-infiltrating lymphocytes in primary liver carcinoma. The researchers produced TCR beta cDNA from roughly 550 ng total RNA with a constant-region primer. Slightly modified ARM-PCR, run as three nested multiplex PCR rounds, produced the TCR beta libraries. A C-beta reverse primer and TRBV1-TRBV30 forward primers served in each of the first two PCR rounds, at 9 to 10 cycles apiece. TCRdb reanalysed the multiplex PCR reads using MiXCR and keeps one entry per CDR3 protein. The data hold 150,000 to 200,000 distinct CDR3 sequences, with about 82% observed a single time. Starting material for RNA and DNA co-extraction consisted of about 17-31 mg of unsorted bulk tissue. Source material: tumor tissue from primary liver carcinoma. The receptor set was obtained from a man between 35 and 55 years old with primary liver carcinoma and hepatitis B virus infection.

With regard to this clonotype: A read error may explain this, as a much larger clone is one base away. V usage is TRBV30 and J usage is TRBJ2-7, with 8 bases identical to TRBD1. The trim removed 5 bases at V and 2 bases at J, leaving 14 bases unmatched. The CDR3 contains 16 residues. Germline lookup yields CDR1 GTSNPN and CDR2 SVGIG (reference sequence). The CDR3 sequence is CAWFGPGTGRTYEQYF. In DNA, the CDR3 is TGTGCCTGGTTTGGACCCGGGACAGGCCGAACCTACGAGCAGTACTTC.

Of note for this clonotype: This likely comes from a read error, as the CDR3 has no conserved phenylalanine or tryptophan at its end. The chain links TRBV12-3 or TRBV12-4 to TRBJ1-6; D is ambiguous. The CDR3 totals 13 residues. The CDR3: CARSLGYHSPLHI. The CDR3 nucleotides are TGTGCCAGGAGTTTGGGGTATCACTCACCCCTCCACATT.

V is TRBV11-2 and J is TRBJ1-2, with D maybe TRBD1 (5 bases). This CDR3 comprises 13 residues. Germline V gene data show CDR1 as SGHAT and CDR2 as FQNNGV. The CDR3 sequence: CVKTDSFNYGYTF. The CDR3, as DNA: TGTGTCAAAACCGACAGCTTTAACTATGGCTACACCTTC.

V gene TRBV11-1 combines with J gene TRBJ2-3, with D unclear. The CDR3 is 19 residues long. Germline CDR1 reads SGHAT; CDR2 reads FQDESV (reference sequence). Trimming took 1 base from V and 1 from J, leaving 21 bases between them. In DNA form, the CDR3 reads TGTGCCAGCAGCTTAGGGGGAAACTCTGTTGGAGCCCGCACAGATACGCAGTATTTT. Amino acid sequence: CASSLGGNSVGARTDTQYF.

About this clonotype: The junction shows a germline mismatch at one end, possibly a read error. V and J are TRBV6-1 and TRBJ2-3, with TRBD2 identical over 7 bases. The CDR3 has 16 residues. Germline CDR1 and CDR2: MNHNS and SASEGT. The CDR3: CASTEMVGGRTNTQYF. The CDR3 nucleotides are TGTGCCAGCACTGAAATGGTGGGAGGGAGGACAAATACGCAGTATTTT.

The CDR3 protein is CSARATPGTSGDPDTQYF. In DNA form, the CDR3 reads TGCAGTGCTAGAGCTACTCCCGGGACTAGCGGGGACCCGGATACGCAGTATTTT. V and J are TRBV20-1 and TRBJ2-3, with 13 bases aligning to TRBD2. Looked up from germline, CDR1 is DFQATT and CDR2 is SNEGSKA (reference sequence). This CDR3 is 18 amino acids long. Losses at the gene ends were 1 base for V and 6 bases for J; bases not matched to a gene: 13.

Regarding this clonotype: No conserved phenylalanine or tryptophan is present at the end of the CDR3, so a read error is the likely explanation. The DNA is left out, because the CDR3 cannot be placed on it with certainty; the CDR3 is given as TCRdb lists it. The chain recombines TRBV6-1 with TRBJ1-1. The CDR3 contains 13 residues when both ends are counted. In germline, CDR1 is MNHNS, CDR2 SASEGT. The CDR3 region is CASSEMGNTEVFI.

Regarding this clonotype: Without the conserved terminal phenylalanine or tryptophan, this CDR3 likely stems from a read error. V is TRBV5-1 and J is TRBJ2-1; 7 bases are a match to TRBD2. Trimming removed 10 bases from V and 0 bases from J; junction bases left unmatched: 7. Germline V gene lookup returns CDR1 SGHRS and CDR2 YFSETQ. This CDR3 is built from 14 residues. CDR3 in DNA: TGCGCCTGCATGCGGGAGACCTCCTACAATGAGCAGTTCCTC. Its translation: CACMRETSYNEQFL.

Points on this clonotype: No conserved phenylalanine or tryptophan is present at the end of the CDR3, so a read error is the likely explanation. This sequence joins TRBV11-2 and TRBJ2-7; D remains unclear. From germline, CDR1 is SGHAT and CDR2 FQNNGV. The CDR3 loop spans 15 amino acids. As DNA, the CDR3 is TGTGCCAGTAGCTCCGGACGGCTTTACGCGCGCGAGCAGTACGCC. Translation: CASSSGRLYAREQYA.

Remarks on this clonotype: Germline is not matched at one junction end, which may reflect a read error. The chain joins TRBV4-3 to TRBJ2-2, with TRBD2 matching 10 bases. The CDR3 runs 18 residues. Per the germline V gene, CDR1 is LGHNA and CDR2 is YSLEER. CDR3 protein: CASSLGLARSANTGELFF. The CDR3 DNA reads as TGCGCCAGTAGCCTGGGACTAGCGCGTTCCGCGAATACCGGGGAGCTGTTTTTT.

The chain links TRBV6-1 to TRBJ2-7, with D unresolved. The CDR3 length is 11 residues. CDR1 and CDR2 (germline): MNHNS, SASEGT. V lost 10 bases and J 4 bases, leaving 11 bases between the germline ends. The CDR3 sequence is CATDPQYEQYF. The CDR3 DNA reads TGTGCCACCGACCCTCAGTACGAGCAGTACTTC.

With respect to this clonotype: This could be a read error, since a much larger clone is one nucleotide away. This chain links TRBV28 with TRBJ1-5; a possible D gene is TRBD1 (5 bases). CDR1 and CDR2 (germline): MDHEN, SYDVKM. V was cut by 6 bases and J by 1 base, with 16 bases left in between. There are 16 residues in the CDR3. CDR3 sequence reads: CASSPNLGRSNQPQHF. The CDR3 DNA reads TGTGCCAGCAGCCCCAACCTGGGACGGAGCAATCAGCCCCAGCATTTT.

With regard to this clonotype: One junction end disagrees with the germline gene, perhaps due to a read error. The chain uses TRBV12-3 or TRBV12-4 and TRBJ1-5, with 8 bases fitting TRBD1. The CDR3 runs to 13 residues. The DNA for the CDR3 is TGTGCCAGGAGCCAGGGGGCCTATCAGCCACAGCATTTT. Its translation: CARSQGAYQPQHF.

Comment on this clonotype: Germline and junction disagree at one end, which may indicate a read error. The chain links TRBV6-6 to TRBJ2-1, with TRBD1 as a possible D gene (5 bases). Germline V lookup: CDR1 MNHNY, CDR2 SVGAGI (reference sequence). The CDR3 consists of 13 residues. As DNA, the CDR3 is TGTGCCAGCACGAGACAGTCCTACAATAAGCAGTTCTTC. Amino acids: CASTRQSYNKQFF.

Concerning this clonotype itself: A junction boundary mismatches the germline segment, possibly from a read error. The CDR3 spells CASRQGDRGLIETHYF. The CDR3 region has the DNA TGCGCCAGCAGGCAAGGAGACAGGGGGTTGATAGAGACCCACTACTTC. This rearrangement joins TRBV4-1 to TRBJ2-5, with 9 bases matching TRBD1. The CDR3 has 16 amino acids. The V gene's germline CDR1 is MGHRA and CDR2 YSYEKL.

The chain joins TRBV11-2 to TRBJ2-7; D gene uncertain. CDR1 and CDR2 (germline): SGHAT, FQNNGV. CDR3 length: 15 amino acids. The V gene lost 2 bases and the J gene lost 6 bases, with 17 bases spanning the gap. In DNA form, the CDR3 reads TGTGCCAGCAGCTTACGATGGGCAGAGGAAAGCGAGCAGTACTTC. It encodes CASSLRWAEESEQYF.

Concerning this clonotype: Germline is not matched at one junction end, which may reflect a read error. This chain connects TRBV13 to TRBJ2-3, with 10 bases matching TRBD1. The CDR3 loop spans 15 amino acids. Germline V gene data show CDR1 as PRHDT and CDR2 as FYEKMQ (reference sequence). DNA of the CDR3: TGTGACAGCAGCCCTGGGACAGGGGCCACAGATACGCAGTATTTT. Its protein product is CDSSPGTGATDTQYF.

The chain recombines TRBV6-2 or TRBV6-3 with TRBJ1-5; D uncertain. This CDR3 has 15 amino acids. With 11 bases removed from V and 3 bases from J, the gap between germline ends came to 20 bases. Germline values: CDR1 MNHEY, CDR2 SVGEGT. CDR3 sequence reads: CADTLTWGYNQPQHF. The DNA for the CDR3 is TGTGCCGACACCCTCACGTGGGGTTACAATCAGCCCCAGCATTTT.

In the case of this clonotype: The final CDR3 position lacks the conserved phenylalanine or tryptophan, pointing to a likely read error. This chain connects TRBV4-2 to TRBJ1-6; D is uncertain. The CDR3 runs to 16 residues. The V end was cut by 0 bases, the J end by 8 bases, with 14 bases between. The germline V gene encodes CDR1 LGHNA and CDR2 YNFKEQ. CDR3: CASSQEGSEGDSPLHY. The CDR3 coding sequence is TGTGCCAGCAGCCAAGAGGGGTCAGAAGGAGATTCACCCCTCCACTAT.

Notes on this clonotype: The junction differs from germline at one of its ends, possibly a read error. The chain carries TRBV6-2 or TRBV6-3 and TRBJ2-2; 8 positions agree with TRBD2. The germline V gene has CDR1 MNHEY and CDR2 SVGEGT. The CDR3 contains 16 residues. The chain's CDR3 is CTSSPSGRRNTGELFF. In DNA form, the CDR3 reads TGTACCAGCAGTCCTAGCGGGCGTCGGAACACCGGGGAGCTGTTTTTT.

This chain links TRBV29-1 with TRBJ2-7; 7 bases map to TRBD1. The J call may be wrong; the DNA end is better matched by TRBJ2-1. Germline assignment: CDR1 SQVTM and CDR2 ANQGSEA. There are 12 residues in the CDR3. CDR3 bases: TGCAGCGTCCGAAAGGGGGCCCACCAGCAGTTCTTC. Amino acid sequence: CSVRKGAHQQFF.

Worth noting for this clonotype: No conserved phenylalanine or tryptophan ends this CDR3, so it is likely a read error. The V gene is TRBV6-2 or TRBV6-3, the J gene TRBJ2-7; no clear D. Germline V gives CDR1 MNHEY, CDR2 SVGEGT. This CDR3 has 11 amino acids. CDR3 region: CASSSGYDQYL. The DNA for the CDR3 is TGTGCCAGCAGTTCCGGATACGATCAGTACCTC.

Comments on this clonotype: At one of its ends the junction is not consistent with the germline gene, which may arise from a read error. The rearrangement links TRBV6-6 to TRBJ1-5; no reliable D call. CDR3 length: 15 amino acids. Germline V gene sequence: CDR1 MNHNY, CDR2 SVGAGI (reference sequence). CDR3 in amino acids: CASTLEGRVSQAQHF. CDR3 sequence (DNA): TGTGCCAGCACCCTGGAAGGGAGGGTTAGTCAGGCCCAGCATTTT.

This clonotype was detected a few times. A much larger clone differs from this one at a single base, so this may be a read error. The chain combines TRBV2 with TRBJ1-5; a possible D gene is TRBD1 (6 bases). The CDR3 is 14 residues long. In germline, CDR1 is SNHLY, CDR2 FYNNEI. CDR3 residues: CACRDMYSNQPQHF. The CDR3, as DNA: TGTGCCTGCAGGGACATGTATAGCAATCAGCCCCAGCATTTT.

As concerns this clonotype: The junction does not match germline at one end; this may be a read error. This chain links TRBV5-1 with TRBJ2-1; 10 nucleotides align to TRBD2. This CDR3 region has 15 residues. The germline CDR1 and CDR2 sequences are SGHRS and YFSETQ. CDR3 DNA: TGCGCCAGCAGCCGGACTAGCGGTTCCTACAATGAACAGTTATTC. It yields the protein CASSRTSGSYNEQLF. Full variable domain (rest looked up from reference TRBV5-1 and TRBJ2-1): KAGVTQTPRYLIKTRGQQVTLSCSPISGHRSVSWYQQTPGQGLQFLFEYFSETQRNKGNFPGRFSGRQFSNSRSEMNVSTLELGDSALYLCASSRTSGSYNEQLFGPGTRLTVL.

Of note for this clonotype: One end of the junction varies from germline; a read error may be responsible. The chain recombines TRBV29-1 with TRBJ2-7, with D possibly being TRBD1 (6 bases). The CDR3 is made up of 13 amino acids. CDR1 and CDR2 (germline): SQVTM, ANQGSEA. DNA of the CDR3: TGCAGCCCCGGGCCAGGGACATCCTACGAACAGTACTTC. Residues: CSPGPGTSYEQYF.

Points on this clonotype: A read error may be the cause here, since a much bigger clone is one base away. The CDR3 bases are TGTGCCAGCAGGGAACAGGGGCGGGAGACCCTGTACTTC. Encoded protein: CASREQGRETLYF. The rearrangement links TRBV28 to TRBJ2-5; TRBD1 or TRBD2 may be the D gene (7 bases each). CDR1 is MDHEN, CDR2 SYDVKM, per germline. This CDR3 spans 13 amino acids.

The gene calls are TRBV12-3 or TRBV12-4 and TRBJ1-5; D remains unclear. The CDR3 consists of 15 residues. V lost 10 bases and J 1 base, leaving 17 bases between the germline ends. This CDR3 is CANRKGPGSNQPQHF. The CDR3 nucleotides read TGTGCCAATAGAAAAGGGCCCGGGAGCAATCAGCCCCAGCATTTT.

Concerning this clonotype itself: The CDR3 end shows no conserved phenylalanine or tryptophan, and so a read error is likely. The DNA is omitted, as the CDR3 cannot be located on it reliably, and the CDR3 follows TCRdb's listing. CDR3 sequence reads: CAIGGGALQETQYV. The V gene is TRBV10-3, the J gene TRBJ2-5; TRBD1 is taken as the D call from the table, unchecked against the DNA. The CDR3 is 14 amino acids long, termini counted. From germline, CDR1 is ENHRY and CDR2 SYGVKD.

A word on this clonotype: The CDR3 ends on some other residue instead of the conserved phenylalanine or tryptophan, so this is likely a read error. The V call is TRBV6-5, the J call TRBJ2-7; unclear D gene. The germline V gene has CDR1 MNHEY and CDR2 SVGAGI. CDR3 size: 11 residues. The CDR3 DNA is TGTGTCAGTAATTCGGGTCGCGAGCAGTACTTG. Protein sequence: CVSNSGREQYL.

This clonotype was seen just once. One junction end disagrees with the germline gene, perhaps due to a read error. The chain has TRBV4-3 and TRBJ2-1; 12 nucleotides agree with TRBD2. CDR1 is LGHNA, CDR2 YSLEER, per germline. The CDR3 covers 17 residues. CDR3 sequence reads: CASSLLGTSGRYIEQFF. As DNA, the CDR3 is TGCGCCAGCAGCCTTCTCGGGACTAGCGGGCGCTACATTGAGCAGTTCTTC.

As for this clonotype: Sequence at one end of the junction differs from germline and may be a read error. The DNA for the CDR3 is TGCGCCAGCAATTCTCCGGGACACGTTAGCAATCAGGCCCAGCATTTT. As protein: CASNSPGHVSNQAQHF. V usage is TRBV12-3 or TRBV12-4 and J usage is TRBJ1-5, with a possible D match to TRBD1 (6 bases). There are 16 residues in the CDR3.